This TCR beta chain derives from a study of tumor-infiltrating lymphocytes in localized non-small cell lung cancer. Study-level background: From each patient, both tumor and uninvolved lung, non-adjacent to tumor, were sampled. Findings and caveats of the study: Different pieces of the same tissue went to different assays, confounding technical variation with intratumor heterogeneity. Tumor T-cell fraction from TCR sequencing was not associated with recurrence-free survival (p = 0.61).

The repertoire was sequenced with immunoSEQ multiplex PCR; TCRdb's copy has only in-frame clones and lacks some. The table has around 9,600 clones, about 72% seen once. A note on this clone: Its matching antigen is unknown.

CDR1 SGHRS and CDR2 YFSETQ come from the germline V gene. J lost 4 bases, V lost 2 bases, and 17 bases had no gene match. CDR3 length equals 18 residues. V is TRBV5-1 and J is TRBJ1-1; 7 nucleotides agree with TRBD1. The sequence derives from a human donor with non-small cell lung cancer. The sample consisted of lung tumor tissue. CDR3 DNA sequence: TGCGCCAGCAGCTTTGAGAGGGGGCGAGCTTTTCGGGGCACTGAAGCTTTCTTT. Protein product: CASSFERGRAFRGTEAFF.